This entry features one T cell receptor beta chain sequence. This sample was included in a study of blood T cell repertoires in COVID-19. Germline V CDR1 and CDR2: KGHSH, LQKENI. CDR3 size: 15 residues. Trimming removed 5 bases from V and 2 bases from J, with 12 bases in between. The table came from immunoSEQ multiplex PCR; TCRdb's copy has only in-frame clones and leaves some out. The sample gives some 350,000 clones, about nine tenths of which show up once; roughly 6% is in the top ten. Sequencing input: peripheral blood. V and J are TRBV18 and TRBJ1-4; a possible D gene is TRBD1 (5 bases). This TCR was recovered from a woman aged 50 to 60 with COVID-19, enrolled during active disease. The CDR3 sequence: CASSFRTTTNEKLFF. CDR3 nucleotides: TGTGCCAGCTCATTCCGGACAACCACTAATGAAAAACTGTTTTTT.